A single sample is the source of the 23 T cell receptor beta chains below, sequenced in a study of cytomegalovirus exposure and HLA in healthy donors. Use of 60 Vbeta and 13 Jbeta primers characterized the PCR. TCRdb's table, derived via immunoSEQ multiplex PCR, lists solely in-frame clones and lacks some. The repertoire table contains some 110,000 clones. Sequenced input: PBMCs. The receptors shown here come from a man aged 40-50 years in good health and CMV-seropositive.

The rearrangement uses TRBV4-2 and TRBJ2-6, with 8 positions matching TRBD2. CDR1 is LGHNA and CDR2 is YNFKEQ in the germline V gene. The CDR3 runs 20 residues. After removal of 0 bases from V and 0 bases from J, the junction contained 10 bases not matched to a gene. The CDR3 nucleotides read TGTGCCAGCAGCCAAGACCGCCGGGGGGGGACTAGCTCTGGGGCCAACGTCCTGACTTTC. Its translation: CASSQDRRGGTSSGANVLTF.

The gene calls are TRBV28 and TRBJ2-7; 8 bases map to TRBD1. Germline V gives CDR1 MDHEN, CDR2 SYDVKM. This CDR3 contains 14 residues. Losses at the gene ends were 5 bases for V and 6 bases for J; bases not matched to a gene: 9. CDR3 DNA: TGTGCCAGCAGTCCCCGCACAGGGGGACGCGAGCAGTACTTC. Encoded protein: CASSPRTGGREQYF.

The CDR3 DNA is TGTGCCAGCGCGTGGAGGGAGTGGGGATCCTACAATGAGCAGTTCTTC. Protein sequence: CASAWREWGSYNEQFF. The chain links TRBV19 to TRBJ2-1, with a tentative D call TRBD2 (6 bases). Germline V gene lookup returns CDR1 LNHDA and CDR2 SQIVND (reference sequence). Trimming shortened V by 9 bases and J by 1 base, and 19 bases separated the two germline ends. CDR3 length: 16 residues.

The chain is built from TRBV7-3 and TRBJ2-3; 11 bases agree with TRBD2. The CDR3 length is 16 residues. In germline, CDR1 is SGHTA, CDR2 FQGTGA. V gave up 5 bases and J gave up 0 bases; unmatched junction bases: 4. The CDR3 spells CASSLGTSGSTDTQYF. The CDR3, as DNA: TGTGCCAGCAGCCTAGGGACTAGCGGAAGCACAGATACGCAGTATTTT. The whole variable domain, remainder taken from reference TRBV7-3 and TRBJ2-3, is GAGVSQTPSNKVTEKGKYVELRCDPISGHTALYWYRQSLGQGPEFLIYFQGTGAADDSGLPNDRFFAVRPEGSVSTLKIQRTERGDSAVYLCASSLGTSGSTDTQYFGPGTRLTVL.

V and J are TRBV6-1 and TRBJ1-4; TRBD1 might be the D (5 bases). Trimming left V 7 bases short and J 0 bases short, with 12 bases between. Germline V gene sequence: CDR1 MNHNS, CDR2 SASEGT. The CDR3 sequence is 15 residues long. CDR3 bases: TGTGCCAGCATTAGGACACACTCAACTAATGAAAAACTGTTTTTT. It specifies CASIRTHSTNEKLFF.

The CDR3 region is CASSGQPRSTYEQYF. The CDR3 DNA follows: TGTGCCAGTAGTGGGCAGCCCCGCTCTACCTACGAGCAGTACTTC. V usage is TRBV19 and J usage is TRBJ2-7, with no clear D. This CDR3 is built from 15 residues. Per the germline V gene, CDR1 is LNHDA and CDR2 is SQIVND (reference sequence). V lost 5 bases, J lost 2 bases, and 16 bases lay in between.

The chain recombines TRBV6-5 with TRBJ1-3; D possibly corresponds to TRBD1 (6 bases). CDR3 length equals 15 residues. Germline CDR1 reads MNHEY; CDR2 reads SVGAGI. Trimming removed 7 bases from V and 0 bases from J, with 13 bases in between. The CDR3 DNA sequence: TGTGCCAGCAAGGACAGTATACTCTCTGGAAACACCATATATTTT. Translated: CASKDSILSGNTIYF.

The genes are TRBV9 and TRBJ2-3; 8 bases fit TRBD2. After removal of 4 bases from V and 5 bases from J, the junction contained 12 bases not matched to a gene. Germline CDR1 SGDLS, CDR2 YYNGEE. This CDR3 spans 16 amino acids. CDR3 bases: TGTGCCAGCAGCCCTGAGGGGGTAGCGGGATTAGATACGCAGTATTTT. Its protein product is CASSPEGVAGLDTQYF.

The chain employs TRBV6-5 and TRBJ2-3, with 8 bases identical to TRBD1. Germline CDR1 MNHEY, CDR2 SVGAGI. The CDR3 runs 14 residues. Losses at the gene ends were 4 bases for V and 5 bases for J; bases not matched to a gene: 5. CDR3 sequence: CASSSDRAGDTQYF. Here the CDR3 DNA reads TGTGCCAGCAGTTCGGACAGGGCCGGAGATACGCAGTATTTT.

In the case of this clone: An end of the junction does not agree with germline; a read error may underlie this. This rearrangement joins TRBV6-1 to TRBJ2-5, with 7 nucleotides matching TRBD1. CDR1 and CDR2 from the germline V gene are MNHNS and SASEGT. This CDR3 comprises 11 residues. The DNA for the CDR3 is TGTGCCAGCAGTGAAGAAGGGGGCAAGCACTTC. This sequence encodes CASSEEGGKHF.

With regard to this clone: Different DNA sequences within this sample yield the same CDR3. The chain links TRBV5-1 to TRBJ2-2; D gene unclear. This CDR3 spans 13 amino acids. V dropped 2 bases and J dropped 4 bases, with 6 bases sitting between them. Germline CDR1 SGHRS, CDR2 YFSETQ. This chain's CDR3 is CASSLVGTGELFF. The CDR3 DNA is TGCGCCAGCAGCTTAGTCGGCACCGGGGAGCTGTTTTTT.

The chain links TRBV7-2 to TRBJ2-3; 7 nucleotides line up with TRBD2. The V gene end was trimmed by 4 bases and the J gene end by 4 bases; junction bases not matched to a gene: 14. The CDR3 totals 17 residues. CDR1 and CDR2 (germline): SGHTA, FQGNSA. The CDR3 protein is CASSSPEGGRIADTQYF. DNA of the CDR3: TGTGCCAGCAGCTCCCCTGAGGGCGGGAGAATCGCAGATACGCAGTATTTT. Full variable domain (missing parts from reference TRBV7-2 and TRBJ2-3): GAGVSQSPSNKVTEKGKDVELRCDPISGHTALYWYRQSLGQGLEFLIYFQGNSAPDKSGLPSDRFSAERTGGSVSTLTIQRTQQEDSAVYLCASSSPEGGRIADTQYFGPGTRLTVL.

The CDR3 sequence: CASSPGTSAYEQYF. The CDR3 DNA reads as TGTGCCAGCAGCCCCGGGACTAGCGCCTACGAGCAGTACTTC. The rearrangement uses TRBV7-6 and TRBJ2-7; 10 bases map to TRBD2. Germline CDR1 SGHVS, CDR2 FNYEAQ. The CDR3 has 14 residues. After removal of 5 bases from V and 2 bases from J, the junction contained 3 bases not matched to a gene.

CDR3 in amino acids: CASSFPASSYNEQFF. In nucleotides, the CDR3 is TGTGCCAGCAGTTTTCCAGCGAGCTCCTACAATGAGCAGTTCTTC. The genes are TRBV28 and TRBJ2-1, with no clear D. This CDR3 is built from 15 residues. The germline V gene encodes CDR1 MDHEN and CDR2 SYDVKM. Trimming left V 3 bases short and J 0 bases short, with 9 bases between.

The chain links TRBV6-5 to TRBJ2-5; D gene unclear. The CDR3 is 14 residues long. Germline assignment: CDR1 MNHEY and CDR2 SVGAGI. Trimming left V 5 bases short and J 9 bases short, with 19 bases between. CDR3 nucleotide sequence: TGTGCCAGCAGTGAGGCAGAGGATGTGGCGGCCCAGTACTTC. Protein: CASSEAEDVAAQYF.

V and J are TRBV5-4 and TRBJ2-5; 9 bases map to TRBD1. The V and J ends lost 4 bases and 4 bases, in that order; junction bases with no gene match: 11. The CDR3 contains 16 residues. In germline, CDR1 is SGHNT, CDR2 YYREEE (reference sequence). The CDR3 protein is CASSPPFGQGRETQYF. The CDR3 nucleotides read TGTGCCAGCAGCCCCCCCTTCGGACAGGGGAGAGAGACCCAGTACTTC.

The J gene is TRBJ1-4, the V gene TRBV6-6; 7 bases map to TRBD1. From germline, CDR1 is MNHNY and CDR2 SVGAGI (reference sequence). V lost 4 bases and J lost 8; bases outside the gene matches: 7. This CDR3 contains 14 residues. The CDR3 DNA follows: TGTGCCAGCAGTTCCGACAGGGTCTTCGAAAAACTGTTTTTT. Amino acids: CASSSDRVFEKLFF.

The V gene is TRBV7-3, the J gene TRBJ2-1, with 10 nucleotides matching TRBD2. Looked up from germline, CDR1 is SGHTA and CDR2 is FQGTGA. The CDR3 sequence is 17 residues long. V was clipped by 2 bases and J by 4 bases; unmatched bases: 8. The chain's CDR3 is CASSLGAGGRVYNEQFF. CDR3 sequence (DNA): TGTGCCAGCAGCTTAGGAGCGGGAGGGAGAGTATACAATGAGCAGTTCTTC.

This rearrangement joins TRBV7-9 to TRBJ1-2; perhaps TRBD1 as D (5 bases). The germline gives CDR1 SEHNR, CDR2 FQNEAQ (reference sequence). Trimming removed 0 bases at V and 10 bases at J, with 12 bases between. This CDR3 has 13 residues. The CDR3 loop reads CASSLATDSIYTF. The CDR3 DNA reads TGTGCCAGCAGCTTAGCGACCGACAGCATCTACACCTTC.

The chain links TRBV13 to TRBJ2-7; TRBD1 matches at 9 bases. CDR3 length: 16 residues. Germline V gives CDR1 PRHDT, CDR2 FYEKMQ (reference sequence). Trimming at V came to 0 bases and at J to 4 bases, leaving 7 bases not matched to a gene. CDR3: CASSLGGGTGIYEQYF. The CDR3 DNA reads TGTGCCAGCAGCTTAGGCGGCGGGACAGGGATTTACGAGCAGTACTTC.

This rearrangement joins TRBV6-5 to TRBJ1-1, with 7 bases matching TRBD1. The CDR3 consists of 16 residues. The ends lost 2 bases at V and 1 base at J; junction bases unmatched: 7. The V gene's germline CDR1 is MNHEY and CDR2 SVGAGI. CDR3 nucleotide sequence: TGTGCCAGCAGTTACGGGTCACAGGGGTGGAACACTGAAGCTTTCTTT. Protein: CASSYGSQGWNTEAFF.

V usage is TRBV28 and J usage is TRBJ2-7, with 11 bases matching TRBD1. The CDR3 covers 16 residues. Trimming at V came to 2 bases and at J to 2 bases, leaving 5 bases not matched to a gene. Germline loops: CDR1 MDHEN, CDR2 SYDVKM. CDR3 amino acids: CASSLPPGQGAYEQYF. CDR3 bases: TGTGCCAGCAGTTTACCACCGGGACAGGGGGCCTACGAGCAGTACTTC.

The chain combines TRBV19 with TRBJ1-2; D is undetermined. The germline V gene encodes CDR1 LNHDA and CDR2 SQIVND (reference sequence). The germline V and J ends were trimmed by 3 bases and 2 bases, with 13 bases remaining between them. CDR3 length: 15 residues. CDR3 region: CASSMGVQANYGYTF. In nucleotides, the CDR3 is TGTGCCAGTAGTATGGGAGTGCAGGCCAACTATGGCTACACCTTC.